This TCR beta chain is drawn from a study of T cells in localized non-small cell lung cancer. Findings of the study overall: Adjacent uninvolved lung tissue had the highest T cell clonality, exceeding tumor. Heterogeneity remains possible because sequencing was limited to only one tumor region. Adjacent lung exhibited a median of 57 among the 100 most abundant tumor clones.

To note about this clone: The target antigen is unknown.

The repertoire was sequenced with immunoSEQ multiplex PCR; TCRdb's copy has only in-frame clones and lacks some. The data contain approximately 3,100 clones, about 25% of them singletons. With 4 bases clipped from V and 5 bases from J, the junction kept 5 bases outside the gene matches. The CDR3 sequence is 14 residues long. This chain uses TRBV6-7 with TRBJ2-5; 9 bases are shared with TRBD1. TRBV6-7 is flagged as an ORF with uncertain function. The starting material was lung tumor tissue, obtained before any cancer treatment. This TCR came from a male donor at least 60 years old with stage III lung adenocarcinoma. In nucleotides, the CDR3 is TGTGCCAGCAGTTTGGACAGGGGCAAGGAGACCCAGTACTTC. Protein sequence: CASSLDRGKETQYF.